Listed below are T cell receptor beta chains from one sample, sequenced in a study of blood T cell repertoires in COVID-19. The table came from immunoSEQ multiplex PCR; TCRdb's copy has only in-frame clones and leaves some out. The table has hundreds of thousands of clones, around 80% seen once. The sample consisted of PBMCs or T cells enriched from blood (not recorded which). These TCRs come from a woman aged 40 to 55 with acute COVID-19. Both conserved end residues are part of each CDR3. The D gene is left open where the match is weak. Some rows mark clone size as missing; the rest say once, few, many or name a class of expanded clone.

TRBD1 TRBJ1-3 15 TRBV11-2 - CASSPWTGRGNTIYF TGTGCCAGCAGCCCCTGGACAGGGCGTGGAAACACCATATATTTT
TRBD1 TRBJ1-5 15 TRBV6-5 once CASSPDRGSNQPQHF TGTGCCAGCAGCCCGGACAGGGGGAGCAATCAGCCCCAGCATTTT
- TRBJ1-1 11 TRBV30 - CAWSPGTEAFF TGTGCCTGGAGCCCGGGCACTGAAGCTTTCTTT
TRBD1 TRBJ1-2 15 TRBV4-1 - CASSQDRDRFRGYTF TGCGCCAGCAGCCAGGACCGGGACAGGTTTCGTGGCTACACCTTC
- TRBJ1-3 14 TRBV7-2 - CASSPRGSGNTIYF TGTGCCAGCAGCCCCCGGGGATCTGGAAACACCATATATTTT
TRBD1 TRBJ1-2 14 TRBV5-4 - CASSWDRANYGYTF TGTGCCAGCAGCTGGGACAGGGCTAACTATGGCTACACCTTC
- TRBJ1-5 14 TRBV19 - CASSHQGNNQPQHF TGTGCCAGTAGTCATCAGGGAAACAATCAGCCCCAGCATTTT
- TRBJ1-1 14 TRBV3-1/TRBV3-2 - CASSSQGFNTEAFF TGTGCCAGCAGTTCTCAGGGGTTTAACACTGAAGCTTTCTTT
TRBD1 TRBJ2-5 21 TRBV3-1/TRBV3-2 - CASSQDLSGTGLEAWGETQYF TGTGCCAGCAGCCAAGATCTTAGTGGGACAGGCTTGGAGGCTTGGGGAGAGACCCAGTACTTC
- TRBJ2-5 15 TRBV5-4 - CASSLAGVRKETQYF TGTGCCAGCAGCTTGGCGGGGGTCAGAAAAGAGACCCAGTACTTC
TRBD2 TRBJ2-3 21 TRBV7-3 - CASSLKWDVSGRQRSTDTQYF TGTGCCAGCAGCTTAAAGTGGGATGTTAGCGGGAGGCAACGGAGCACAGATACGCAGTATTTT
- TRBJ1-2 15 TRBV24-1 - CATSDLRGWDYGYTF TGTGCCACCAGTGATTTGCGAGGGTGGGACTATGGCTACACCTTC
- TRBJ1-2 13 TRBV19 - CASSLQGYYGYTF TGTGCCAGTAGCTTACAGGGCTACTATGGCTACACCTTC
TRBD2 TRBJ2-3 14 TRBV7-2 - CASNPGLATDTQYF TGTGCCAGCAATCCTGGACTAGCGACAGATACGCAGTATTTT
TRBD1 TRBJ1-3 15 TRBV11-2 once CASSLTRGQGNTIYF TGTGCCAGCAGCTTAACCAGGGGGCAAGGAAACACCATATATTTT
- TRBJ1-2 13 TRBV6-5 few CASSKTGLYGYTF TGTGCCAGCAGTAAAACAGGGCTTTATGGCTACACCTTC
TRBD2 TRBJ2-1 15 TRBV19 - CASRAGTSGRNEQFF TGTGCCAGTAGGGCCGGGACTAGCGGGAGAAATGAGCAGTTCTTC
- TRBJ1-5 14 TRBV28 - CASSLTGPNQPQHF TGTGCCAGCAGTTTAACGGGTCCCAATCAGCCCCAGCATTTT
- TRBJ2-1 13 TRBV7-3 - CASSFVGYNEQFF TGTGCCAGCAGCTTTGTCGGGTACAATGAGCAGTTCTTC
- TRBJ2-2 16 TRBV5-4 - CASSPRSKADTGELFF TGTGCCAGCAGCCCGCGGTCCAAGGCGGACACCGGGGAGCTGTTTTTT